The following is a T cell receptor (beta chain) sequence with its context. The antigen is not known. This sample was included in a study of cytomegalovirus exposure and HLA in healthy donors. The protocol was immunoSEQ multiplex PCR, while the TCRdb copy is restricted to in-frame clones and leaves out a portion. Found here are roughly 240,000 clones, around nine tenths of them singletons; the top ten hold roughly 2.5%. The donors were members of the validation cohort, which comprised about 120 subjects and was separate from the first cohort of more than 500 subjects. The V end was cut by 7 bases, the J end by 8 bases, with 18 bases between. Germline values: CDR1 MGHRA, CDR2 YSYEKL. This CDR3 is built from 14 residues. General observations from the study: Cytomegalovirus association was assigned to 150 to 200 TCR beta chains. A few CMV-associated chains proved CMV antigen-specific in vitro. According to a later analysis, TCR clusters from the first cohort tended to co-occur in the approximately 120 validation repertoires.

The sequence came from a man aged 18 to 29 in good health and CMV-seronegative. The genes are TRBV4-1 and TRBJ2-1; D may be TRBD2 (6 bases). Sequencing was carried out using PBMCs. The CDR3 bases are TGCGCCAGCAAGCAGCGGGCGTACGTCGATGAGCAGTTCTTC. This gives the protein CASKQRAYVDEQFF.